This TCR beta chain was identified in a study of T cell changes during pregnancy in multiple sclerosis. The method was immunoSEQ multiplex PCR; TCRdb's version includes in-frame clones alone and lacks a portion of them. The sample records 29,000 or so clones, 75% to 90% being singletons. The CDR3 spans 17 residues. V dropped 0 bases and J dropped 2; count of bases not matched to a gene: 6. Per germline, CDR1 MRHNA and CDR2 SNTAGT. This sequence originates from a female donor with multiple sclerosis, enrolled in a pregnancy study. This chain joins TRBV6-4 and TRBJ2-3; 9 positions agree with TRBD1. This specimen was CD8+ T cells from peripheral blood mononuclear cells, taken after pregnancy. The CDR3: CASSDSPGTGYTDTQYF. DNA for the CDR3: TGTGCCAGCAGTGACTCGCCGGGGACAGGGTACACAGATACGCAGTATTTT.